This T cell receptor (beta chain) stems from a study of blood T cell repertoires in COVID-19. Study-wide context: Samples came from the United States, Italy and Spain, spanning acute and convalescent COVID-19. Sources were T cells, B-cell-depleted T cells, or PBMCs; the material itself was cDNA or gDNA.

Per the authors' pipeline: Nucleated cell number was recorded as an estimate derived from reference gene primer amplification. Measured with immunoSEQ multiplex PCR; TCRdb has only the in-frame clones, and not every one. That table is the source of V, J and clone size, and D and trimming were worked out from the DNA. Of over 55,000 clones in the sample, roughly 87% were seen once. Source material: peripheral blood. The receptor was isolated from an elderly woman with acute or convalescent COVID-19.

The CDR3 sequence: CASNLRRGAELKGQPQHF. The CDR3, as DNA: TGTGCCAGCAACCTCAGGCGTGGGGCTGAGTTGAAGGGTCAGCCCCAGCATTTT. The V gene is TRBV5-5, the J gene TRBJ1-5; tentative D call: TRBD1 (5 bases). The CDR3 is 18 amino acids. Trimming stripped 6 bases from V and 6 bases from J, with 28 bases between. Germline CDR1 SGHKS, CDR2 YYEKEE (reference sequence). Combining the CDR3 with reference TRBV5-5 and TRBJ1-5 gives the whole variable domain DAGVTQSPTHLIKTRGQQVTLRCSPISGHKSVSWYQQVLGQGPQFIFQYYEKEERGRGNFPDRFSARQFPNYSSELNVNALLLGDSALYLCASNLRRGAELKGQPQHFGDGTRLSIL.